The 11 T cell receptor beta chains in this list originate from one sample, sequenced in a study of T cells after yellow fever vaccination. TCRdb itself ran the 5' RACE reads through MiXCR, one entry per CDR3 protein. The sample consists of hundreds of thousands of distinct CDR3 sequences, around 12% of them appearing once. The sequencing used CD4+ T cells sorted from PBMCs, collected 15 days after the yellow fever booster vaccination. The receptor source for this set is a man aged 18 to 30 who received the YFV17D yellow fever vaccine.

In its sample, this clonotype was seen a few times. The CDR3 region is CASSKVDSGNTIYF. Written as DNA, the CDR3 is TGCGCCAGCAGCAAAGTAGACTCTGGAAACACCATATATTTT. V gene TRBV4-3 combines with J gene TRBJ1-3; D is uncertain. Germline-derived CDR1 and CDR2 are LGHNA and YSLEER. The CDR3 covers 14 residues. V gave up 5 bases and J gave up 0 bases, with 8 bases separating them.

This clonotype was counted between two and nine times. The chain is built from TRBV7-2 and TRBJ2-5; unclear D gene. The germline V gene encodes CDR1 SGHTA and CDR2 FQGNSA. V lost 5 bases and J 2 bases, leaving 9 bases between the germline ends. This CDR3 has 13 amino acids. CDR3 DNA: TGTGCCAGCAGCAAAGACACACAAGAGACCCAGTACTTC. This translates into CASSKDTQETQYF. Full variable domain (outside the CDR3, taken from reference TRBV7-2 and TRBJ2-5): GAGVSQSPSNKVTEKGKDVELRCDPISGHTALYWYRQSLGQGLEFLIYFQGNSAPDKSGLPSDRFSAERTGGSVSTLTIQRTQQEDSAVYLCASSKDTQETQYFGPGTRLLVL.

Ten or more counts support this clonotype. J is TRBJ2-2 and V is TRBV12-3 or TRBV12-4; 11 positions agree with TRBD2. The CDR3 has 15 amino acids. The junction had 2 bases not matched to a gene; V was cut back by 5 bases and J by 3 bases. The CDR3 spells CASSALAGDTGELFF. DNA of the CDR3: TGTGCCAGCAGTGCACTAGCGGGGGACACCGGGGAGCTGTTTTTT.

This chain links TRBV7-8 with TRBJ1-1; D not certain. The CDR3 covers 13 residues. Germline V gene sequence: CDR1 SGHVS, CDR2 FQNEAQ. Trimming took off 5 bases at V and 6 bases at J, with 13 bases between the two ends. CDR3 amino acids: CASSRSREAEAFF. CDR3 sequence (DNA): TGTGCCAGCAGCCGATCAAGAGAGGCTGAAGCTTTCTTT.

In its sample, this clonotype was seen many times. V usage is TRBV4-1 and J usage is TRBJ2-1; D is possibly TRBD2 (6 bases). The CDR3 contains 15 residues. The V end was cut by 1 base, the J end by 5 bases, with 12 bases between. Germline loops: CDR1 MGHRA, CDR2 YSYEKL. The CDR3 DNA sequence: TGCGCCAGCAGCCAAGTCGGTGCGGGGAACAATGAGCAGTTCTTC. Protein sequence: CASSQVGAGNNEQFF.

There are many counts of this clonotype. This chain links TRBV7-9 with TRBJ1-5; no definite D call. CDR1 is SEHNR and CDR2 is FQNEAQ in the germline V gene (reference sequence). Between the trimmed V and J ends, which lost 5 bases and 5 bases, there was a span of 10 bases. CDR3 length equals 13 residues. The CDR3 DNA reads TGTGCCAGCAGCCAGGACGGACATCAGCCCCAGCATTTT. This sequence encodes CASSQDGHQPQHF.

This clonotype was recorded many times. The CDR3 is CASSLVYNEQFF. DNA for the CDR3: TGTGCCAGCAGCTTAGTGTACAATGAGCAGTTCTTC. The J gene is TRBJ2-1, the V gene TRBV7-3; D call uncertain. Germline V gives CDR1 SGHTA, CDR2 FQGTGA. The CDR3 extends over 12 amino acids. Trimming shortened V by 2 bases and J by 4 bases, and 3 bases separated the two germline ends.

This clonotype came up a few times. The chain links TRBV3-1 to TRBJ2-5; TRBD2 aligns across 8 bases. The germline gives CDR1 LGHDT, CDR2 YNNKEL (reference sequence). This CDR3 is 12 amino acids long. V shed 8 bases, J shed 5 bases, and the junction held 4 bases outside the gene matches. CDR3 nucleotide sequence: TGTGCCAGCGGGCGGGGGGCCGAGACCCAGTACTTC. Its protein product is CASGRGAETQYF.

This clonotype occurred a few times. The V and J genes are TRBV5-1 and TRBJ1-5; 9 bases are a match to TRBD1. V trimming: 4 bases; J trimming: 4 bases; junction bases outside the gene matches: 6. The germline CDR1 and CDR2 sequences are SGHRS and YFSETQ. The length of the CDR3 is 15 residues. The CDR3 bases are TGCGCCAGCAGCCTACAGGGGGCGCGGAATCAGCCCCAGCATTTT. This sequence encodes CASSLQGARNQPQHF. Looking up the rest from reference TRBV5-1 and TRBJ1-5 gives the full variable domain: KAGVTQTPRYLIKTRGQQVTLSCSPISGHRSVSWYQQTPGQGLQFLFEYFSETQRNKGNFPGRFSGRQFSNSRSEMNVSTLELGDSALYLCASSLQGARNQPQHFGDGTRLSIL.

This clonotype was counted between two and nine times. The genes are TRBV20-1 and TRBJ2-1, with 13 bases lining up with TRBD2. V lost 6 bases and J lost 8; bases outside the gene matches: 7. The CDR3 contains 14 residues. Germline loops: CDR1 DFQATT, CDR2 SNEGSKA (reference sequence). CDR3 in amino acids: CSAPLAGGAYEQFF. The CDR3 nucleotides are TGCAGTGCCCCACTAGCGGGGGGGGCTTATGAGCAGTTCTTC.

This clonotype was seen a handful of times. The chain uses TRBV6-2 or TRBV6-3 and TRBJ2-7; D unresolved. V was pared by 4 bases and J by 6 bases, with 10 bases between. The CDR3 runs to 12 residues. Looked up from germline, CDR1 is MNHEY and CDR2 is SVGEGT. CDR3 nucleotide sequence: TGTGCCAGCAGTTTTGGGTTTGGCGAGCAGTACGTC. Amino acid sequence: CASSFGFGEQYV.